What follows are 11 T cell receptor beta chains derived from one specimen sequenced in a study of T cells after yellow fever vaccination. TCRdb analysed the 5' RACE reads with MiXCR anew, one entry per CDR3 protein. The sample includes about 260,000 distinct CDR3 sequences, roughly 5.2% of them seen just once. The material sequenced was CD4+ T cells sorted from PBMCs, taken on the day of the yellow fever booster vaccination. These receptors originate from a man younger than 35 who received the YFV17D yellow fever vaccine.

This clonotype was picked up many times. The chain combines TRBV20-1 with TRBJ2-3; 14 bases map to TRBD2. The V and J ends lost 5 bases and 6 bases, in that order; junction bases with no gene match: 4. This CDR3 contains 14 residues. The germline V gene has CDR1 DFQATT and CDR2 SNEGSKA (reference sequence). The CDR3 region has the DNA TGCAGTGCTCAGACTAGCGGGGGGGTGGATACGCAGTATTTT. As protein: CSAQTSGGVDTQYF.

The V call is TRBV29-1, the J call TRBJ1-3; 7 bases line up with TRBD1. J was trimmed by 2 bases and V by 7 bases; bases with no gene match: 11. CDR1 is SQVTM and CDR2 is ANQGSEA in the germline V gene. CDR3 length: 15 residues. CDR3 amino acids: CSDTGQAVPGNTIYF. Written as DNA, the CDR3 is TGCAGCGACACCGGACAGGCTGTCCCTGGAAACACCATATATTTT.

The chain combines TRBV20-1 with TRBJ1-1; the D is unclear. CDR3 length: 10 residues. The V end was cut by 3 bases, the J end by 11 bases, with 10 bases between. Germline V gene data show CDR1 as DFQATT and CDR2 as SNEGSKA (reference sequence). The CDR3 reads CSASDPEAFF. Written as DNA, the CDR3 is TGCAGTGCTAGTGATCCCGAGGCTTTCTTT.

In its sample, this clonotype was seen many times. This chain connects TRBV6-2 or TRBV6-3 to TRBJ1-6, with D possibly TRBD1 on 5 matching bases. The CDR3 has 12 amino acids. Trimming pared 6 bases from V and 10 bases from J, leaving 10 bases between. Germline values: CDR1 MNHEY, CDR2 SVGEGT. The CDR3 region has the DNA TGTGCCAGCAGAGACAGTAGGTCACCCCTCCACTTT. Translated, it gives CASRDSRSPLHF.

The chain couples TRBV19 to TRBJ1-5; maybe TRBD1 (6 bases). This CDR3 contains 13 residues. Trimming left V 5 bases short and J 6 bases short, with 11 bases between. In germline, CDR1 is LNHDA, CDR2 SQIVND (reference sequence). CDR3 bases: TGTGCCAGTAGTGTACAGGGAAGTCAGCCCCAGCATTTT. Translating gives CASSVQGSQPQHF. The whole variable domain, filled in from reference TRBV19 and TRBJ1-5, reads DGGITQSPKYLFRKEGQNVTLSCEQNLNHDAMYWYRQDPGQGLRLIYYSQIVNDFQKGDIAEGYSVSREKKESFPLTVTSAQKNPTAFYLCASSVQGSQPQHFGDGTRLSIL.

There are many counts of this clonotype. The CDR3 spells CASSYSNLAGLDTDTQYF. The CDR3 region has the DNA TGTGCCAGCAGTTACTCGAATCTAGCGGGGCTTGACACAGATACGCAGTATTTT. The chain couples TRBV6-2 or TRBV6-3 to TRBJ2-3; TRBD2 matches at 9 bases. CDR3 length: 18 amino acids. V lost 0 bases to trimming and J lost 2 bases; unmatched junction nucleotides: 9. Germline CDR1 MNHEY, CDR2 SVGEGT.

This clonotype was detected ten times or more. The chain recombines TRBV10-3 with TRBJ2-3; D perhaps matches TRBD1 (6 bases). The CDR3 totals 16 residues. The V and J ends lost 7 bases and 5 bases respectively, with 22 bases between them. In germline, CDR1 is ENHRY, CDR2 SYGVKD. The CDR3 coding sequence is TGTGCCATCAAAAGAGGACAGCAAACACGTTTAGATACGCAGTATTTT. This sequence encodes CAIKRGQQTRLDTQYF.

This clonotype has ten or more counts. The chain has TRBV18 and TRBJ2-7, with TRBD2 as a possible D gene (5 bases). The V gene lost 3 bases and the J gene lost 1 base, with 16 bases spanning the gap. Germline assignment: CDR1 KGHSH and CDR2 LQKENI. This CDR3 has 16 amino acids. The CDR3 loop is CASSPPSAGGSYEQYF. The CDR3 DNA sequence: TGTGCCAGCTCACCCCCGTCCGCTGGAGGATCCTACGAGCAGTACTTC.

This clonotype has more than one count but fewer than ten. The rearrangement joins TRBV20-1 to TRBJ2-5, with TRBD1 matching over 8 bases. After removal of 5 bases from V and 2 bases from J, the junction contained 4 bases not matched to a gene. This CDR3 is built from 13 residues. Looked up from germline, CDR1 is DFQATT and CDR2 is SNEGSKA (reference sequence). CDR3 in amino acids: CSAPTGAQETQYF. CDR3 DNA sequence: TGCAGTGCTCCGACAGGGGCGCAAGAGACCCAGTACTTC.

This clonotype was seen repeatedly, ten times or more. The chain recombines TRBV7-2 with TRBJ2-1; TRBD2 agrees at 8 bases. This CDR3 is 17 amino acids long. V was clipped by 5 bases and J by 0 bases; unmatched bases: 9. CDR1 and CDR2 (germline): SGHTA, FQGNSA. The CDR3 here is CASSPRLASLSYNEQFF. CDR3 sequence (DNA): TGTGCCAGCAGCCCCAGACTAGCGTCCCTCTCCTACAATGAGCAGTTCTTC.

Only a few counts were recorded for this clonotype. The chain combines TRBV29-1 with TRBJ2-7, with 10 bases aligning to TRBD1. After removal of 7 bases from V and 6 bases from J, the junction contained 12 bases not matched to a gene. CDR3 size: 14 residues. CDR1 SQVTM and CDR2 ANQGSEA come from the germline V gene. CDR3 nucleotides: TGCAGCGCTGTACCGGACAGGGGGTCTGGCGAGCAGTACGTC. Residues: CSAVPDRGSGEQYV.